A selection of T cell receptor beta chains follows, all from one sample in a study of monozygotic twins with inflammatory bowel disease. For each CDR3 protein, TCRdb gives one entry from its re-call of the 5' RACE reads, without DNA. This table holds under 150,000 distinct CDR3 sequences. The material sequenced was blood. The source is a human donor with ulcerative colitis or Crohn's disease, or a healthy co-twin of an affected twin (not recorded which). Both conserved end residues are part of each CDR3. The order of the fields is J gene, V gene, CDR3 protein.

J: TRBJ2-2
V: TRBV29-1
CDR3: CSVHRDTGELFF

J: TRBJ2-1
V: TRBV20-1
CDR3: CSARTGGTGQFF

J: TRBJ2-3
V: TRBV24-1
CDR3: CATSKDTSTDTQYF

J: TRBJ2-5
V: TRBV20-1
CDR3: CSARTGGLETQYF

J: TRBJ2-1
V: TRBV5-1
CDR3: CASTSGASSYNEQFF

J: TRBJ2-1
V: TRBV5-1
CDR3: CASSLDTVGQFF

J: TRBJ2-6
V: TRBV7-6
CDR3: CASSKTRHFNSGANVLTF

J: TRBJ1-2
V: TRBV4-2
CDR3: CASSQVFVIGANYGYTF

J: TRBJ2-2
V: TRBV3-1
CDR3: CASSQDGGLAGLTGELFF

J: TRBJ1-5
V: TRBV18
CDR3: CASSLQLGRGNQPQHF

J: TRBJ2-6
V: TRBV19
CDR3: CASSARGSGANVLTF

J: TRBJ1-2
V: TRBV5-1
CDR3: CASSLVFSQGNYGYTF

J: TRBJ2-7
V: TRBV20-1
CDR3: CSARELGDRGSQYF

J: TRBJ2-3
V: TRBV11-2
CDR3: CASSLDVAGALTDTQYF

J: TRBJ2-7
V: TRBV4-1
CDR3: CASSQSLKQGFGYEQYF

J: TRBJ1-5
V: TRBV20-1
CDR3: CSALQGAQPQHF

J: TRBJ2-1
V: TRBV11-3
CDR3: CASSPTGPYNEQFF

J: TRBJ2-3
V: TRBV4-3
CDR3: CASSPFGAGVTDTQYF

J: TRBJ1-2
V: TRBV5-1
CDR3: CASSLQDNYGYTF

J: TRBJ2-1
V: TRBV5-1
CDR3: CASSLEGAVKFF

J: TRBJ2-3
V: TRBV6-2/TRBV6-3
CDR3: CASSEPAGVTDTQYF

J: TRBJ2-7
V: TRBV4-1
CDR3: CASSQEYRGGLYEQYF

J: TRBJ2-7
V: TRBV24-1
CDR3: CATSDFSPQTEMRRDSSYEQYF

J: TRBJ2-7
V: TRBV18
CDR3: CASSPPYPGQGYEQYF

J: TRBJ2-1
V: TRBV20-1
CDR3: CSAQQGPNSYNEQFF

J: TRBJ2-1
V: TRBV7-2
CDR3: CASSQTIPYYNEQFF

J: TRBJ2-7
V: TRBV4-3
CDR3: CASSQDAGYREQYF

J: TRBJ1-4
V: TRBV5-6
CDR3: CASSLVGRGVPKEKLFF

J: TRBJ2-7
V: TRBV15
CDR3: CATSIIPSYEQYF

J: TRBJ1-1
V: TRBV5-4
CDR3: CASSPWVGENTEAFF

J: TRBJ1-5
V: TRBV6-5
CDR3: CASSSGLDRVNQPQHF

J: TRBJ1-5
V: TRBV27
CDR3: CASKPRAFDRESGQPQHF

J: TRBJ2-3
V: TRBV5-1
CDR3: CASKLSAGLIRDTQYF

J: TRBJ2-1
V: TRBV5-1
CDR3: CASSLGGGGTSNEQFF

J: TRBJ2-5
V: TRBV20-1
CDR3: CSASLTGETQYF

J: TRBJ2-7
V: TRBV20-1
CDR3: CSARVGLMTRLLGSEQYF

J: TRBJ2-7
V: TRBV6-4
CDR3: CASIRFGAGEQYF

J: TRBJ2-2
V: TRBV5-1
CDR3: CASGSGPELGELFF

J: TRBJ2-7
V: TRBV6-5
CDR3: CASSYSVGEVYEQYF

J: TRBJ2-3
V: TRBV30
CDR3: CAGAPWESGTDTQCF

J: TRBJ2-5
V: TRBV19
CDR3: CASSRQTQETQYF

J: TRBJ2-6
V: TRBV29-1
CDR3: CSVVESSGANVLTF

J: TRBJ2-3
V: TRBV5-1
CDR3: CASSQGLAAMGDTQYF

J: TRBJ1-4
V: TRBV29-1
CDR3: CSVDGTGYGEKLFF

J: TRBJ1-1
V: TRBV6-5
CDR3: CASSYSPRQVNTEAFF

J: TRBJ2-2
V: TRBV4-3
CDR3: CASSQESGVSTGELFF

J: TRBJ2-7
V: TRBV6-5
CDR3: CASSFQGGGVNEQYF

J: TRBJ2-7
V: TRBV28
CDR3: CASRRGGRNYEQYF

J: TRBJ2-3
V: TRBV20-1
CDR3: CSARDTGLYDTQYF

J: TRBJ1-4
V: TRBV30
CDR3: CASTGAGSFEKLFF

J: TRBJ2-6
V: TRBV7-2
CDR3: CARHSTGLSGANVLTF